This T cell receptor (beta chain) was observed in a study of T cells after yellow fever vaccination. 5'RACE template switching added a universal primer site and UMIs to TCR cDNA. Using its own MiXCR run on the 5' RACE reads, TCRdb lists one record per CDR3 protein. This sample yields approximately 600,000 distinct CDR3 sequences, of which 9% to 15% are seen a single time; 14% to 15% belongs to the top ten. Study-level points and caveats: Most clones from primary vaccination were detected again post-booster (about 95% CD4, roughly 85% CD8).

Remarks on this clonotype: The antigen remains undetermined.

This CDR3 is 15 amino acids long. V lost 3 bases to trimming and J lost 1 base; unmatched junction nucleotides: 8. The V gene's germline CDR1 is DFQATT and CDR2 SNEGSKA (reference sequence). The receptor comes from a man younger than 40 who received the YFV17D yellow fever vaccine. This specimen was PBMCs, taken on the day of the yellow fever booster vaccination. The J gene is TRBJ2-5, the V gene TRBV20-1, with TRBD2 matching over 7 bases. The CDR3 coding sequence is TGCAGTGCTAGGGACCCCCCTAGCGGCCAAGAGACCCAGTACTTC. Its protein product is CSARDPPSGQETQYF.